Listed below are T cell receptor beta chains from one sample, sequenced in a study of blood T cell repertoires in COVID-19. The protocol was immunoSEQ multiplex PCR, while the TCRdb copy is restricted to in-frame clones and leaves out a portion. The table has fewer than 50,000 clones, around 83% seen once. Material: peripheral blood. These receptor sequences come from a human donor in a cohort sampled during active COVID-19. CDR3s include the opening cysteine and the closing phenylalanine or tryptophan. The order of the fields is J gene, D gene, V gene, CDR3 length, clone size, CDR3 protein, CDR3 DNA. D genes are given only for firm matches. Size is stated for part of the rows, as once, few or many counts, or as a class when the clone is expanded.

TRBJ2-3,TRBD2,TRBV6-4,15,-,CASSPMAGGTDTQYF,TGTGCCAGCAGCCCCATGGCGGGAGGAACAGATACGCAGTATTTT
TRBJ2-7,-,TRBV27,14,-,CASRNTDTTYEQYF,TGTGCCAGCAGGAACACGGACACTACCTACGAGCAGTACTTC
TRBJ1-2,TRBD1,TRBV19,14,-,CASSWTGGDYGYTF,TGTGCCAGTAGCTGGACAGGGGGGGACTATGGCTACACCTTC
TRBJ2-4,-,TRBV27,13,-,CASSPARENIQYF,TGTGCCAGCAGTCCAGCGAGGGAAAACATTCAGTACTTC
TRBJ2-1,TRBD2,TRBV27,17,-,CASSSVTSGETYNEQFF,TGTGCCAGCAGTTCTGTGACTAGCGGAGAAACCTACAATGAGCAGTTCTTC
TRBJ2-7,-,TRBV4-3,15,once,CASSQASGGAYEQYF,TGCGCCAGCAGCCAAGCCTCGGGGGGCGCTTACGAGCAGTACTTC
TRBJ1-1,TRBD1,TRBV3-1/TRBV3-2,15,-,CASSRDRGANTEAFF,TGTGCCAGCAGCCGCGACAGGGGCGCGAACACTGAAGCTTTCTTT
TRBJ2-1,-,TRBV6-6,18,-,CASSRLSSIPSSYNEQFF,TGTGCCAGCAGTCGCCTATCTAGCATACCTAGCTCCTACAATGAGCAGTTCTTC
TRBJ2-1,TRBD1,TRBV2,20,-,CASSEQGTGGKVSSYNEQFF,TGTGCCAGCAGTGAACAGGGGACAGGGGGCAAGGTTAGCTCCTACAATGAGCAGTTCTTC
TRBJ2-7,-,TRBV7-8,13,-,CASSSGGPYEQYF,TGTGCCAGCAGCTCCGGGGGGCCCTACGAGCAGTACTTC
TRBJ1-1,-,TRBV7-9,13,-,CASSLLENTEAFF,TGTGCCAGCAGCTTATTAGAGAACACTGAAGCTTTCTTT
TRBJ2-7,-,TRBV7-6,15,-,CASSLAEDSTYEQYF,TGTGCCAGCAGCTTAGCCGAGGACAGTACCTACGAGCAGTACTTC
TRBJ2-1,-,TRBV25-1,13,-,CASSEPSVYEQFF,TGTGCCAGCAGTGAACCTAGCGTCTATGAGCAGTTCTTC
TRBJ2-7,TRBD2,TRBV18,15,-,CASSLPGLAGVEQYF,TGTGCCAGCTCACTTCCGGGACTAGCGGGAGTCGAGCAGTACTTC
TRBJ2-2,-,TRBV18,14,once,CASSPGPLPGELFF,TGTGCCAGCTCACCTGGGCCCCTTCCCGGGGAGCTGTTTTTT
TRBJ1-6,-,TRBV28,11,-,CASRDRSPLHF,TGTGCCAGCAGGGACAGATCACCCCTCCACTTT
TRBJ1-5,TRBD1,TRBV7-2,16,-,CASSPPNRGGNQPQHF,TGTGCCAGCAGCCCCCCCAACAGGGGCGGCAATCAGCCCCAGCATTTT
TRBJ2-1,TRBD1,TRBV29-1,13,-,CSVSDRADNEQFF,TGCAGCGTTTCCGACAGGGCTGACAATGAGCAGTTCTTC
TRBJ2-1,TRBD2,TRBV5-6,15,-,CASSLMREGLIEQFF,TGTGCCAGCAGCTTGATGCGGGAGGGCCTAATTGAGCAGTTCTTC
TRBJ1-3,-,TRBV24-1,11,-,CATAAGNTIYF,TGTGCCACCGCCGCGGGGAACACCATATATTTT
TRBJ1-2,TRBD1,TRBV5-1,14,-,CASSVTGTGNGYTF,TGCGCCAGCAGCGTAACCGGGACAGGGAATGGCTACACCTTC
TRBJ2-5,TRBD1,TRBV29-1,12,-,CSVGGQGATQYF,TGCAGCGTTGGCGGACAGGGGGCGACCCAGTACTTC
TRBJ2-1,TRBD1,TRBV14,15,few,CASSWTGEGDNEQFF,TGTGCCAGCAGCTGGACAGGGGAAGGGGACAATGAGCAGTTCTTC
TRBJ1-4,TRBD1,TRBV5-5,15,-,CASSLLGQGHEKLFF,TGTGCCAGCAGCTTGTTGGGACAGGGGCATGAAAAACTGTTTTTT
TRBJ1-1,TRBD1,TRBV7-9,15,-,CASSARQGLNTEAFF,TGTGCCAGCAGCGCGAGACAGGGGTTGAACACTGAAGCTTTCTTT
TRBJ2-5,TRBD2,TRBV19,16,-,CASADPRGTSRETQYF,TGTGCCAGTGCCGACCCTCGAGGGACTAGTCGAGAGACCCAGTACTTC
TRBJ1-1,-,TRBV19,13,-,CASSIAIDTEAFF,TGTGCCAGTAGTATAGCCATTGACACTGAAGCTTTCTTT
TRBJ1-2,TRBD1,TRBV4-2,14,-,CASSRPGQGNGYTF,TGTGCCAGCAGCCGCCCAGGACAGGGGAATGGCTACACCTTC
TRBJ1-2,-,TRBV2,15,-,CASRAGSAVNYGYTF,TGTGCCAGCAGGGCAGGGTCGGCTGTGAACTATGGCTACACCTTC
TRBJ2-1,-,TRBV19,14,few,CASSIRGQPNEQFF,TGTGCCAGTAGTATTCGAGGGCAGCCCAATGAGCAGTTCTTC
TRBJ2-1,-,TRBV27,16,-,CASSSPFRVFDNEQFF,TGTGCCAGCAGTTCACCTTTCAGGGTTTTCGACAATGAGCAGTTCTTC
TRBJ2-1,TRBD1,TRBV15,16,-,CATSRGQGGAYNEQFF,TGTGCCACCAGCAGAGGACAGGGGGGGGCCTACAATGAGCAGTTCTTC
TRBJ1-3,-,TRBV7-2,16,-,CASSLGGRASGNTIYF,TGTGCCAGCAGCTTGGGAGGACGGGCCTCTGGAAACACCATATATTTT
TRBJ2-3,TRBD1,TRBV7-9,15,-,CASSDRQGAWDTQYF,TGTGCCAGCAGCGATCGACAGGGGGCATGGGATACGCAGTATTTT
TRBJ1-2,-,TRBV19,15,-,CASSGPGQANYGYTF,TGTGCCAGTAGTGGGCCTGGGCAGGCCAACTATGGCTACACCTTC
TRBJ2-1,-,TRBV12-3/TRBV12-4,12,once,CASRPSQGEQFF,TGTGCCAGCAGGCCCTCACAGGGCGAGCAGTTCTTC
TRBJ2-7,-,TRBV27,14,-,CASIDRGGGYEQYF,TGTGCCAGCATCGACAGGGGCGGGGGCTACGAGCAGTACTTC
TRBJ2-1,-,TRBV11-2,13,-,CASSFYRVGEQFF,TGTGCCAGCAGCTTCTACAGGGTTGGGGAGCAGTTCTTC
TRBJ2-7,TRBD1,TRBV2,12,-,CASSGTGGEQYF,TGTGCCAGCAGTGGGACAGGGGGAGAGCAGTACTTC
TRBJ1-1,-,TRBV19,13,-,CASSIQGNTEAFF,TGTGCCAGTAGTATACAGGGGAACACTGAAGCTTTCTTT
TRBJ1-1,-,TRBV7-3,13,-,CASSLIMNTEAFF,TGTGCCAGCAGCTTAATAATGAACACTGAAGCTTTCTTT